This TCR beta chain derives from a study of blood T cell repertoires in COVID-19. Background on the study: Donors in the United States, Italy and Spain gave samples during acute or convalescent COVID-19.

Repertoires were generated with immunoSEQ multiplex PCR, while TCRdb's copy carries only in-frame clones and drops some. This sample has about 59,000 clones; approximately 84% occur once, and the top ten carry roughly 5.3%. The CDR3 totals 18 residues. V was shortened by 5 bases and J by 5 bases, with 27 bases between the two germline ends. The germline gives CDR1 KGHDR, CDR2 SFDVKD. This receptor was taken from a man aged 80 or over in a cohort sampled during active COVID-19. Sequences were obtained from peripheral blood. V is TRBV24-1 and J is TRBJ2-7; a weak D match, TRBD2 (6 bases). CDR3 protein: CATSVPFFMDRGLNEQYF. The DNA of the CDR3 is TGTGCCACCAGTGTCCCGTTTTTTATGGACCGCGGACTAAACGAGCAGTACTTC.